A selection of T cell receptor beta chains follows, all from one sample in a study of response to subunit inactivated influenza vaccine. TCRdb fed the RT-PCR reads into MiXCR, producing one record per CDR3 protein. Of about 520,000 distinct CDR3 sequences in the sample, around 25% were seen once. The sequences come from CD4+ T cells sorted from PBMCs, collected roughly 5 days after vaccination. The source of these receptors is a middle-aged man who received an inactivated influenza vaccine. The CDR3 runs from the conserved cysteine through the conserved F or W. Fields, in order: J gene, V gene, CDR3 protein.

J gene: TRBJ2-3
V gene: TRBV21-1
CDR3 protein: CASSLPTAPTDTQYF

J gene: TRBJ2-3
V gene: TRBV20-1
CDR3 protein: CSAGTQGDTQYF

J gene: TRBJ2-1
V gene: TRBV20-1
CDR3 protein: CSATPNRGRSLFF

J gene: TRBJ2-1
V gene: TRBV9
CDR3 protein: CASSVAQGAHNEQFF

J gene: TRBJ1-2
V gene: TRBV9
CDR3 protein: CASSRGTKNDGYTF

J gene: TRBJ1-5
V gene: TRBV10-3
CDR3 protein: CATRGQGSNQPQHF

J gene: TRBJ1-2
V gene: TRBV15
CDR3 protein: CATSKETGGGYGYTF

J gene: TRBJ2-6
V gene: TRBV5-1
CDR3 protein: CASSLRSPGASFRTGANVLTF

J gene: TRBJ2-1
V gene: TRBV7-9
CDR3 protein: CASSLEAIDHNEQFF

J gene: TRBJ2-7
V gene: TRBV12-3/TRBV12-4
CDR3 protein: CASSRTSGVSSYEQYF

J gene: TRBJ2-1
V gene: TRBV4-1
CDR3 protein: CASSQGRQRRTNNEQFF